This T cell receptor beta chain was profiled in a study of shared T cell receptors in the human thymus. The assay was immunoSEQ multiplex PCR, and TCRdb's table has in-frame clones only and misses some. This table holds roughly 710,000 clones, roughly 85% found once. CDR1 and CDR2 (germline): SGHDN, FVKESK. V was shortened by 3 bases and J by 3 bases, with 12 bases between the two germline ends. The CDR3 runs 14 residues. These records were also assigned to another study, of human thymus T cells. This second study notes: Thymic material originated from resections removed in the course of corrective heart surgery.

This sequence was found in a girl under three years old with a congenital heart defect. Sequencing input: thymocytes. V and J are TRBV14 and TRBJ2-7; a weak D match, TRBD2 (5 bases). The CDR3 DNA is TGTGCCAGCAGCCACCAACTAGGGTTCTACGAGCAGTACTTC. Amino acids: CASSHQLGFYEQYF.